Described below is a single T cell receptor (beta chain) sequence and its context. The naive CD8 fraction comprised CD45RO-negative cells positively selected for CCR7 and excluded terminally differentiated effector memory CD45RA+ cells. Assay: immunoSEQ multiplex PCR; the TCRdb copy retains only in-frame clones and omits some. The sample has hundreds of thousands of clones; approximately 96% are singletons. These data are taken from a study of shared clonotypes between healthy human individuals. The V and J ends lost 6 bases and 12 bases respectively, with 15 bases between them. Germline CDR1 and CDR2: WNHNN and SYGVQD (reference sequence). The CDR3 extends over 12 amino acids.

The specimen sequenced was naive CD8+ T cells sorted from blood. The chain links TRBV10-1 to TRBJ2-1; D could derive from TRBD1 or TRBD2 (5 bases each). The TCR comes from a woman aged 30 to 39 in good health. The CDR3 loop is CASRENRDGQFF. The CDR3 nucleotides read TGCGCCAGCAGAGAGAACCGGGACGGGCAGTTCTTC.